This T cell receptor beta chain was identified during a study of regulatory T cells in long-lasting Graves disease. General study points: Persistent patients shared more public clonotypes (approximately 2,900) than new patients (roughly 970). Less diverse TCR repertoires were seen in persistent Graves' patients than in newly diagnosed ones.

This clonotype showed up many times. Its matching antigen is unknown. Arm-PCR with iRepertoire HTBI primers amplified the CDR3 regions for these TCR beta libraries. TCRdb re-called the multiplex PCR reads through MiXCR, storing one row per CDR3 protein. The data contain about 430,000 distinct CDR3 sequences, roughly 21% of them singletons. Regarding time point: persistent/refractory GD, antithyroid drugs over 5 years with positive TRAb. Scientists built the TCR library using RNA that was extracted from PBMCs. Graves' disease diagnosis was established per American Thyroid Association guidelines. The receptor's source is a female donor with Graves disease. The sequences come from peripheral blood mononuclear cells (PBMCs), collected when the disease was refractory, from a patient treated with antithyroid drugs.

The chain's CDR3 is CAIRASAYEQYF. In nucleotides, the CDR3 is TGTGCCATAAGGGCCAGTGCCTACGAGCAGTACTTC. The chain combines TRBV2 with TRBJ2-7; D gene uncertain. Trimming pared 10 bases from V and 2 bases from J, leaving 12 bases between. This CDR3 is 12 amino acids long. Germline CDR1 reads SNHLY; CDR2 reads FYNNEI.